A single sample is the source of the 32 T cell receptor beta chains below, sequenced in a study of identical twins. TCRdb reanalysed the 5' RACE reads using MiXCR and keeps one entry per CDR3 protein. The sample carries under 900,000 distinct CDR3 sequences, over 9% recorded once. These same data were also listed under a study on yellow fever vaccine responses in identical twins.

The sequenced material came from PBMCs. Receptors originate from a woman aged 18-30 years in good health.

The rearrangement links TRBV3-1 to TRBJ1-1; D may be TRBD1 (5 bases). V gave up 3 bases and J gave up 1 base, with 15 bases separating them. This CDR3 spans 16 amino acids. Germline V CDR1 and CDR2: LGHDT, YNNKEL (reference sequence). DNA of the CDR3: TGTGCCAGCAGCCACCCTCACGGCGGGGCGAACACTGAAGCTTTCTTT. This translates into CASSHPHGGANTEAFF.

This clonotype was counted many times. The gene calls are TRBV27 and TRBJ2-6; unclear D gene. CDR1 and CDR2 (germline): MNHEY, SMNVEV (reference sequence). The length of the CDR3 is 14 residues. Trimming took off 5 bases at V and 0 bases at J, with 5 bases between the two ends. CDR3 region: CASSPLSGANVLTF. CDR3 DNA sequence: TGTGCCAGCAGTCCCCTCTCTGGGGCCAACGTCCTGACTTTC.

This clonotype came up a few times. V and J are TRBV14 and TRBJ2-1; D remains ambiguous. The CDR3 is made up of 14 amino acids. V lost 0 bases and J lost 7, with 10 bases in between. Per the germline V gene, CDR1 is SGHDN and CDR2 is FVKESK. The CDR3 spells CASSQDYAQNEQFF. In nucleotides, the CDR3 is TGTGCCAGCAGCCAAGACTATGCTCAAAATGAGCAGTTCTTC.

There are a few counts of this clonotype. The genes are TRBV6-5 and TRBJ1-1; no clear D. Germline CDR1 and CDR2: MNHEY and SVGAGI. The CDR3 consists of 14 residues. V gave up 0 bases and J gave up 1 base, with 6 bases separating them. Here the CDR3 DNA reads TGTGCCAGCAGTTACTCGCGACAGAACACTGAAGCTTTCTTT. Its translation is CASSYSRQNTEAFF.

This chain uses TRBV19 with TRBJ2-1; weak D call: TRBD1 (5 bases). The germline gives CDR1 LNHDA, CDR2 SQIVND (reference sequence). Trimming removed 7 bases from V and 4 bases from J, with 8 bases in between. The CDR3 is made up of 12 amino acids. In nucleotides, the CDR3 is TGTGCCAGTAACGACAGATACAATGAGCAGTTCTTC. Translation: CASNDRYNEQFF.

The rearrangement uses TRBV5-1 and TRBJ2-7; D gene unclear. The CDR3 consists of 13 residues. The V gene's germline CDR1 is SGHRS and CDR2 YFSETQ. Trimming stripped 3 bases from V and 1 base from J, with 8 bases between. The CDR3 region has the DNA TGCGCCAGCAGCTCCTTACAATCCTACGAGCAGTACTTC. Translation gives CASSSLQSYEQYF.

This clonotype was observed a handful of times. The chain combines TRBV5-1 with TRBJ2-4; 10 bases match TRBD2. The junction had 8 bases not matched to a gene; V was cut back by 1 base and J by 1 base. The CDR3 contains 18 residues. Germline CDR1 is SGHRS and CDR2 is YFSETQ. The CDR3 DNA sequence: TGCGCCAGCAGCTTGTGGGAGACAGCGGGAGGGGCCAAAAACATTCAGTACTTC. It is translated as CASSLWETAGGAKNIQYF.

This clonotype came up a few times. The chain links TRBV6-2 or TRBV6-3 to TRBJ1-5; 9 nucleotides agree with TRBD1. The V and J ends lost 7 bases and 0 bases, in that order; junction bases with no gene match: 7. The CDR3 has 16 residues. Germline V gene sequence: CDR1 MNHEY, CDR2 SVGEGT. This CDR3 is CASTPGTGNSNQPQHF. The DNA for the CDR3 is TGTGCCAGCACCCCGGGGACAGGGAATAGCAATCAGCCCCAGCATTTT.

In its sample, this clonotype was seen many times. The V and J genes are TRBV20-1 and TRBJ2-7, with D hard to call. Trimming left V 4 bases short and J 4 bases short, with 11 bases between. CDR1 and CDR2 from the germline V gene are DFQATT and SNEGSKA (reference sequence). There are 12 residues in the CDR3. The CDR3 reads CSATEFGYEQYV. The CDR3 DNA follows: TGCAGTGCTACAGAGTTTGGATACGAGCAGTACGTC.

The chain combines TRBV7-7 with TRBJ2-2; 8 bases agree with TRBD2. Trimming cost V 5 bases and J 4 bases; bases outside gene matches: 6. Germline values: CDR1 SSHAT, CDR2 FNYEAQ (reference sequence). The CDR3 length is 15 residues. CDR3 coding DNA: TGTGCCAGCAGCCCTCGACTAGCGAGCACCGGGGAGCTGTTTTTT. As protein: CASSPRLASTGELFF. The full variable domain, in which reference TRBV7-7 and TRBJ2-2 provide the parts outside the CDR3, is GAGVSQSPRYKVTKRGQDVTLRCDPISSHATLYWYQQALGQGPEFLTYFNYEAQPDKSGLPSDRFSAERPEGSISTLTIQRTEQRDSAMYRCASSPRLASTGELFFGEGSRLTVL.

This clonotype was observed a few times. CDR3 sequence: CASFDRAFYNEQFF. Written as DNA, the CDR3 is TGTGCCAGCTTTGACAGAGCCTTCTACAATGAGCAGTTCTTC. The rearrangement joins TRBV2 to TRBJ2-1; possible D gene TRBD1, 5 bases. V was clipped by 8 bases and J by 3 bases, with 14 bases between them. CDR1 and CDR2 (germline): SNHLY, FYNNEI. This CDR3 spans 14 amino acids.

The CDR3 is CAIPRGDYGYTF. The CDR3, as DNA: TGCGCCATCCCGAGGGGGGACTATGGCTACACCTTC. The rearrangement uses TRBV10-2 and TRBJ1-2; a weak D match, TRBD1 (6 bases). Trimming left V 10 bases short and J 3 bases short, with 12 bases between. CDR1 is WSHSY, CDR2 SAAADI, per germline. The CDR3 consists of 12 residues.

The chain combines TRBV27 with TRBJ1-1; no reliable D call. V gave up 5 bases and J gave up 0 bases, with 10 bases separating them. Germline V lookup: CDR1 MNHEY, CDR2 SMNVEV (reference sequence). CDR3 length equals 14 residues. The CDR3 DNA sequence: TGTGCCAGCAGTATCGGACGGATGAACACTGAAGCTTTCTTT. Amino acids: CASSIGRMNTEAFF.

The chain combines TRBV7-2 with TRBJ2-3; D tentatively reads TRBD1 or TRBD2 (5 bases each). Germline V gives CDR1 SGHTA, CDR2 FQGNSA. The CDR3 has 22 residues. V was clipped by 3 bases and J by 2 bases, with 33 bases between them. In DNA, the CDR3 is TGTGCCAGCAGCTTCTATGAGGGCAGGCTGAGGGGTAGTAAATTTACCACAGATACGCAGTATTTT. This encodes CASSFYEGRLRGSKFTTDTQYF.

The chain employs TRBV5-1 and TRBJ2-5; D assignment may be TRBD1 or TRBD2 (5 bases each). CDR1 is SGHRS, CDR2 YFSETQ, per germline. The CDR3 totals 14 residues. With 5 bases removed from V and 5 bases from J, the gap between germline ends came to 16 bases. CDR3 sequence reads: CASRSGTVHETQYF. The CDR3 DNA is TGCGCCAGCAGGTCCGGGACCGTGCATGAGACCCAGTACTTC.

The genes are TRBV11-3 and TRBJ2-1; 7 bases align to TRBD1. Trimming took 3 bases from V and 2 from J; bases not matched to a gene: 1. The CDR3 consists of 14 residues. Germline V lookup: CDR1 SGHNT, CDR2 YENEEA. DNA for the CDR3: TGTGCCAGCAGCTTTACAGGGGCCTACAATGAGCAGTTCTTC. Translation: CASSFTGAYNEQFF.

This clonotype was observed a handful of times. This rearrangement joins TRBV28 to TRBJ1-6, with a tentative D call TRBD1 (6 bases). V dropped 1 base and J dropped 9 bases, with 16 bases sitting between them. The CDR3 spans 16 residues. Looked up from germline, CDR1 is MDHEN and CDR2 is SYDVKM. The CDR3 reads CASSLLTGPIGSPLHF. CDR3 DNA: TGTGCCAGCAGTTTATTGACAGGCCCCATAGGTTCACCCCTCCACTTT.

This clonotype was seen many times. This chain links TRBV20-1 with TRBJ2-2; D is possibly TRBD1 (6 bases). The CDR3 is 13 residues long. Germline V CDR1 and CDR2: DFQATT, SNEGSKA (reference sequence). Trimming left V 5 bases short and J 5 bases short, with 12 bases between. CDR3 residues: CSAYGQRTGELFF. CDR3 sequence (DNA): TGCAGTGCTTACGGACAGCGAACCGGGGAGCTGTTTTTT.

The chain employs TRBV10-3 and TRBJ2-5, with a tentative D call TRBD2 (5 bases). Germline CDR1 and CDR2: ENHRY and SYGVKD. V lost 4 bases and J 1 base, leaving 13 bases between the germline ends. The CDR3 length is 15 residues. This chain's CDR3 is CAISGAGAVQETQYF. CDR3 nucleotides: TGTGCCATCAGTGGCGCAGGAGCGGTCCAAGAGACCCAGTACTTC.

This clonotype was seen a few times. One end of the junction fails to match germline, which may point to a read error. The chain employs TRBV19 and TRBJ2-5; D not certain. CDR3 length: 14 amino acids. Germline V gene data show CDR1 as LNHDA and CDR2 as SQIVND (reference sequence). The CDR3 DNA reads as TGTGCAAGTAGTCCCCTCATCTTGGGGGAGACCCAGTACTTC. This gives the protein CASSPLILGETQYF.

A few counts support this clonotype. The chain recombines TRBV18 with TRBJ2-7; 10 bases agree with TRBD1. After removal of 6 bases from V and 5 bases from J, the junction contained 10 bases not matched to a gene. The V gene's germline CDR1 is KGHSH and CDR2 LQKENI. The CDR3 is 15 residues long. The CDR3 reads CASSPNSGTGDEQYV. The CDR3 region has the DNA TGTGCCAGCTCCCCGAATTCCGGGACAGGGGACGAGCAGTACGTC.

This clonotype occurred many times. CDR3 bases: TGTGCCAGCAGTCCCCTGCCGGGAAGCATCAATGAGCAGTTCTTC. Translated: CASSPLPGSINEQFF. The chain couples TRBV12-3 or TRBV12-4 to TRBJ2-1, with a possible D match to TRBD2 (5 bases). The length of the CDR3 is 15 residues. The V end lost 5 bases, the J end lost 6 bases, and 17 bases lay between the germline ends.

The J gene is TRBJ2-1, the V gene TRBV15, with TRBD2 identical over 7 bases. The CDR3 sequence is 13 residues long. Unmatched junction bases numbered 5, after V lost 4 bases and J lost 8 bases. From germline, CDR1 is LNHNV and CDR2 YYDKDF (reference sequence). The CDR3 bases are TGTGCCACCAGCAACGGGAGGAGGGATGAGCAGTTCTTC. Amino acid sequence: CATSNGRRDEQFF.

The chain joins TRBV3-1 to TRBJ2-5; D is unresolved. CDR3 length: 15 residues. Trimming shortened V by 0 bases and J by 3 bases, and 11 bases separated the two germline ends. The germline V gene encodes CDR1 LGHDT and CDR2 YNNKEL (reference sequence). The CDR3 DNA reads as TGTGCCAGCAGCCAAGATAGTGGCTTAAAAGAGACCCAGTACTTC. Protein sequence: CASSQDSGLKETQYF.

The gene calls are TRBV20-1 and TRBJ2-1, with 9 bases matching TRBD2. This CDR3 region has 14 residues. V lost 6 bases, J lost 10 bases, and 13 bases stayed unmatched. CDR1 is DFQATT, CDR2 SNEGSKA, per germline (reference sequence). In DNA form, the CDR3 reads TGCAGTGCCCCAAACCGGCGGGAGGGGGAGGAGCAGTTCTTC. This sequence encodes CSAPNRREGEEQFF.

The V call is TRBV5-1, the J call TRBJ2-3, with a tentative D call TRBD2 (6 bases). This CDR3 is 14 amino acids long. V lost 4 bases and J lost 6, with 15 bases in between. From germline, CDR1 is SGHRS and CDR2 YFSETQ. The DNA for the CDR3 is TGCGCCAGCAGCCCCCCTATTCTAGCGGATACGCAGTATTTT. The encoded protein is CASSPPILADTQYF.

This clonotype was seen a few times. The chain uses TRBV12-3 or TRBV12-4 and TRBJ2-6; 8 nucleotides line up with TRBD1. The junction had 10 bases not matched to a gene; V was cut back by 5 bases and J by 1 base. CDR3 size: 18 residues. The CDR3 bases are TGTGCCAGCAGTACAATGGGCAGGGGGCTTTCTGGGGCCAACGTCCTGACTTTC. This translates into CASSTMGRGLSGANVLTF.

This clonotype appeared many times. This chain's CDR3 is CASSLGGVNYEQYV. DNA for the CDR3: TGTGCCAGCAGTTTAGGGGGGGTCAACTACGAGCAGTACGTC. J is TRBJ2-7 and V is TRBV12-3 or TRBV12-4; D is possibly TRBD2 (6 bases). CDR3 size: 14 residues. V lost 1 base and J lost 3, with 10 bases in between.

The CDR3 sequence: CASSDASGTYNEQFF. The CDR3 region has the DNA TGTGCCAGCAGTGATGCTAGCGGGACGTACAATGAGCAGTTCTTC. This rearrangement joins TRBV6-1 to TRBJ2-1; TRBD2 agrees at 9 bases. CDR1 and CDR2 from the germline V gene are MNHNS and SASEGT. After removal of 3 bases from V and 4 bases from J, the junction contained 4 bases not matched to a gene. The CDR3 extends over 15 amino acids.

The chain joins TRBV29-1 to TRBJ2-1; 15 nucleotides align to TRBD2. In germline, CDR1 is SQVTM, CDR2 ANQGSEA. CDR3 length equals 16 residues. The V and J ends lost 5 bases and 4 bases, in that order; junction bases with no gene match: 6. The CDR3 DNA sequence: TGCAGCGTTACCCCCGGACTAGCGGGGGGGTACAATGAGCAGTTCTTC. Translating gives CSVTPGLAGGYNEQFF.

V gene TRBV20-1 combines with J gene TRBJ2-3; D ambiguous. There are 13 residues in the CDR3. The germline CDR1 and CDR2 sequences are DFQATT and SNEGSKA (reference sequence). Deletions cut 7 bases from V and 1 base from J, with 12 bases between. In DNA, the CDR3 is TGCAGTGAGGTTCCCCTGGGCACAGATACGCAGTATTTT. Translated: CSEVPLGTDTQYF.

The chain employs TRBV3-1 and TRBJ2-7, with 7 bases lining up with TRBD2. Germline CDR1 and CDR2: LGHDT and YNNKEL (reference sequence). The CDR3 totals 15 residues. With V trimmed by 5 bases and J by 0 bases, 7 bases remained unmatched. CDR3 amino acids: CASSVHRDYSYEQYV. The DNA for the CDR3 is TGTGCCAGCAGCGTTCACCGGGACTACTCCTACGAGCAGTACGTC.